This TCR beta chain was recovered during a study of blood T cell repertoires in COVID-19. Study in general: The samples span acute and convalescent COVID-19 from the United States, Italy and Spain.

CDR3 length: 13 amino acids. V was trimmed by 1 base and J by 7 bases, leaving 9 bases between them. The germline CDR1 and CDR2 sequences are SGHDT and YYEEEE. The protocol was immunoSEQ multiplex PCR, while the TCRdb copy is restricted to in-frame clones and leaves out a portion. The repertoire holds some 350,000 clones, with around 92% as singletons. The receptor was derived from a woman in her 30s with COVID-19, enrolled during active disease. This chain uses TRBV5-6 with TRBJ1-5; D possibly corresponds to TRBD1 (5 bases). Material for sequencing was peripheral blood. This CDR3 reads CASSLTGHQPQHF. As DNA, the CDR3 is TGTGCCAGCAGCTTGACAGGCCACCAGCCCCAGCATTTT.